The 9 T cell receptor beta chains in this list originate from one sample, sequenced in a study of T cells in localized non-small cell lung cancer. Repertoires were generated with immunoSEQ multiplex PCR, while TCRdb's copy carries only in-frame clones and drops some. The table includes approximately 15,000 clones, approximately 85% detected once. Sequencing was performed on peripheral blood, taken before any cancer treatment. The receptors originated from a female donor over 55 with stage I squamous cell lung carcinoma.

In this sample, this clone turned up once. The V gene is TRBV29-1, the J gene TRBJ2-1; 10 positions match TRBD2. The trim removed 0 bases at V and 4 bases at J, leaving 9 bases unmatched. Germline V CDR1 and CDR2: SQVTM, ANQGSEA. CDR3 length: 17 residues. DNA for the CDR3: TGCAGCGTTGAAGATTTAAGGGTAGCGGGAGGATACAATGAGCAGTTCTTC. It specifies CSVEDLRVAGGYNEQFF.

J is TRBJ2-7 and V is TRBV4-3; 8 nucleotides match TRBD2. J was trimmed by 0 bases and V by 0 bases; bases with no gene match: 7. The germline V gene encodes CDR1 LGHNA and CDR2 YSLEER. The CDR3 contains 17 residues. The CDR3 DNA reads as TGCGCCAGCAGCCAAGATCGGCTAGCGGGTAACTCCTACGAGCAGTACTTC. Translated: CASSQDRLAGNSYEQYF.

This chain joins TRBV7-2 and TRBJ2-7; D not certain. Trimming took off 1 base at V and 7 bases at J, with 11 bases between the two ends. The CDR3 consists of 13 residues. CDR1 and CDR2 (germline): SGHTA, FQGNSA. DNA of the CDR3: TGTGCCAGCAGCTTAGGCCCCCTACTAGAGCAGTACTTC. It codes for CASSLGPLLEQYF.

The chain carries TRBV4-2 and TRBJ2-3; 10 bases line up with TRBD2. V trimming: 0 bases; J trimming: 0 bases; junction bases outside the gene matches: 15. This CDR3 region has 21 residues. Germline V CDR1 and CDR2: LGHNA, YNFKEQ. In DNA form, the CDR3 reads TGTGCCAGCAGCCAAGATCCGATAGCGGGAGGAACCATTACTAGCACAGATACGCAGTATTTT. Its protein is CASSQDPIAGGTITSTDTQYF.

This chain connects TRBV6-6 to TRBJ2-3; TRBD2 aligns across 12 bases. The CDR3 extends over 15 amino acids. Unmatched junction bases numbered 6, after V lost 7 bases and J lost 4 bases. CDR1 is MNHNY and CDR2 is SVGAGI in the germline V gene (reference sequence). The CDR3 protein is CASTSGGARADTQYF. Written as DNA, the CDR3 is TGTGCCAGCACTAGCGGGGGGGCCAGGGCAGATACGCAGTATTTT.

The rearrangement uses TRBV5-1 and TRBJ2-2, with 7 bases matching TRBD1. Looked up from germline, CDR1 is SGHRS and CDR2 is YFSETQ. The V gene end was trimmed by 4 bases and the J gene end by 8 bases; junction bases not matched to a gene: 11. This CDR3 is built from 15 residues. This CDR3 is CASSPRDRSRGELFF. The CDR3 DNA is TGCGCCAGCAGCCCCCGGGACAGAAGCAGGGGGGAGCTGTTTTTT.

This clone was found once. V is TRBV28 and J is TRBJ1-2; the D gene is possibly TRBD1 (5 bases). Germline CDR1 is MDHEN and CDR2 is SYDVKM. The CDR3 covers 12 residues. Trimming took 2 bases from V and 10 from J, leaving 11 bases between them. Here the CDR3 DNA reads TGTGCCAGCAGTTTAGCGGGGCAGGCCTACACCTTC. It is translated as CASSLAGQAYTF.

This chain connects TRBV15 to TRBJ1-6; possibly TRBD1 for D (5 bases). This CDR3 is built from 13 residues. The V gene lost 6 bases and the J gene lost 7 bases, with 10 bases spanning the gap. Germline V gene lookup returns CDR1 LNHNV and CDR2 YYDKDF (reference sequence). In DNA form, the CDR3 reads TGTGCCACCAGTACAGGAGCCAATTCACCCCTCCACTTT. Translated: CATSTGANSPLHF.

V usage is TRBV16 and J usage is TRBJ2-1; TRBD2 matches 10 bases. CDR1 and CDR2 from the germline V gene are KGHSY and FQNENV. This CDR3 is 17 amino acids long. V lost 0 bases, J lost 4 bases, and 6 bases stayed unmatched. CDR3 sequence: CASSQSASGGTYNEQFF. CDR3 DNA sequence: TGTGCCAGCAGCCAATCGGCTAGCGGGGGAACGTACAATGAGCAGTTCTTC.